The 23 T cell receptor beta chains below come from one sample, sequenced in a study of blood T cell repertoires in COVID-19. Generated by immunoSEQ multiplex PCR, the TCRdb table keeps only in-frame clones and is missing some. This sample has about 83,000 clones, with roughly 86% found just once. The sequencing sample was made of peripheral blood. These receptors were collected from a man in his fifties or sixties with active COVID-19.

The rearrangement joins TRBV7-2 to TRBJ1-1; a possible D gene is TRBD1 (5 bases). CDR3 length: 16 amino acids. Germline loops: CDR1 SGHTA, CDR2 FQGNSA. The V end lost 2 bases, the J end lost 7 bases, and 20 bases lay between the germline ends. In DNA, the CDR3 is TGTGCCAGCAGCTTAAGGGGCGGAAGGGCACGCGGTGAAGCTTTCTTT. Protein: CASSLRGGRARGEAFF.

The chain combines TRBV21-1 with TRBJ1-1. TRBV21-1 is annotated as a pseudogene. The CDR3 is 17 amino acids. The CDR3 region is CASSKKNRGGTNTEAFF. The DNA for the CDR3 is TGTGCCAGCAGCAAAAAAAATAGGGGAGGGACGAACACTGAAGCTTTCTTT.

DNA for the CDR3: TGCGCCAGCAGCTTGGCGGGGACAGACACTGAAGCTTTCTTT. Protein product: CASSLAGTDTEAFF. The chain joins TRBV5-1 to TRBJ1-1; 7 bases are shared with TRBD1. CDR1 is SGHRS, CDR2 YFSETQ, per germline. Trimming at V came to 0 bases and at J to 3 bases, leaving 2 bases not matched to a gene. The CDR3 has 14 amino acids.

The CDR3 reads CASSLMGTGGMDEQYF. The CDR3 DNA follows: TGTGCCAGCAGCCTCATGGGGACAGGGGGAATGGACGAGCAGTACTTC. The chain carries TRBV9 and TRBJ2-7; TRBD1 agrees at 11 bases. The CDR3 spans 16 residues. Trimming cost V 4 bases and J 5 bases; bases outside gene matches: 11. The germline CDR1 and CDR2 sequences are SGDLS and YYNGEE.

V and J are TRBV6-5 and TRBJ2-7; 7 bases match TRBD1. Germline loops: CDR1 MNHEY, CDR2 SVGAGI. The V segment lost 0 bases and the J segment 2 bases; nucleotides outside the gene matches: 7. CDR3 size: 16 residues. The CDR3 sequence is CASSYSGLDRPYEQYF. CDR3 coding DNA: TGTGCCAGCAGTTACTCGGGTTTGGACAGGCCCTACGAGCAGTACTTC.

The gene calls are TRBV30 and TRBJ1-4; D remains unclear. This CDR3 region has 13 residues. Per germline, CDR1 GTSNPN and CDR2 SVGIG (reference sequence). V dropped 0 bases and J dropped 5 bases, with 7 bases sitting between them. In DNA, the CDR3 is TGTGCCTGGAGTGTGCGGCTGAATGAAAAACTGTTTTTT. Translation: CAWSVRLNEKLFF.

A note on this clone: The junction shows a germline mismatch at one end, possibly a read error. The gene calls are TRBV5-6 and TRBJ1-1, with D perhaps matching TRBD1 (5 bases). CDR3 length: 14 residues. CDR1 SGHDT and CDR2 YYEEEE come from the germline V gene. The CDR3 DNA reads TGTGCCAGCAGCTTGGGACAGCAGAACACGGAAGCTTTCTTT. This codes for CASSLGQQNTEAFF.

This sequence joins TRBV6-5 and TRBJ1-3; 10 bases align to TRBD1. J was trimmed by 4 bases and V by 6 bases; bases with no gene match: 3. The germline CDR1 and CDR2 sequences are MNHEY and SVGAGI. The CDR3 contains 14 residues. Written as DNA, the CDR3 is TGTGCCAGCAGCCGACAGGGGGCAGGAAACACCATATATTTT. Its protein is CASSRQGAGNTIYF.

CDR3 loop: CASGTTGTGIYGYTF. In DNA form, the CDR3 reads TGTGCCAGCGGAACTACCGGGACAGGGATATATGGCTACACCTTC. V is TRBV6-5 and J is TRBJ1-2; TRBD1 aligns across 9 bases. The germline V gene encodes CDR1 MNHEY and CDR2 SVGAGI. The J segment lost 5 bases and the V segment lost 8 bases, leaving 12 bases of the junction unmatched. The CDR3 has 15 amino acids.

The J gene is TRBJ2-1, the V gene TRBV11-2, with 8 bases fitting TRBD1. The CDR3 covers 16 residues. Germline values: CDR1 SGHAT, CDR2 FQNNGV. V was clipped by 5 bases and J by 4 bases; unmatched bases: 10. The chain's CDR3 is CASSRDQGASYNEQFF. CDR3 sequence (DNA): TGTGCCAGCAGCCGCGACCAGGGGGCGTCGTACAATGAGCAGTTCTTC. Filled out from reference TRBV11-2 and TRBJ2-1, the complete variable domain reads EAGVAQSPRYKIIEKRQSVAFWCNPISGHATLYWYQQILGQGPKLLIQFQNNGVVDDSQLPKDRFSAERLKGVDSTLKIQPAKLEDSAVYLCASSRDQGASYNEQFFGPGTRLTVL.

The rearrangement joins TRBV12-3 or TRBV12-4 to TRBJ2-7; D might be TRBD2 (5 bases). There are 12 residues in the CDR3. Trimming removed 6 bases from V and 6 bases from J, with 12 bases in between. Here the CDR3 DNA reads TGTGCCAGCAGCACCGGGGTAGGCGAGCAGTACTTC. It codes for CASSTGVGEQYF.

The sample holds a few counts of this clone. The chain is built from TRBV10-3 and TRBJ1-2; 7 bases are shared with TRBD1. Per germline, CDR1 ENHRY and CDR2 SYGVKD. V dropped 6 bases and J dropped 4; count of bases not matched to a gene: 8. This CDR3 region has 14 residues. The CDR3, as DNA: TGTGCCATCAGCGAGGACAGGTCGGTCTATGGCTACACCTTC. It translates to CAISEDRSVYGYTF.

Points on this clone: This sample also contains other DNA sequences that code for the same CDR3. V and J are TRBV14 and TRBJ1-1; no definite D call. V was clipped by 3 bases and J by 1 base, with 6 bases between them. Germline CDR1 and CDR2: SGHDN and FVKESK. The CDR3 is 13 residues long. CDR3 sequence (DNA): TGTGCCAGCAGCCAGGGAGGGAACACTGAAGCTTTCTTT. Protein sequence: CASSQGGNTEAFF. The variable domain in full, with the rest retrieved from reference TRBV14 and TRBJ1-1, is EAGVTQFPSHSVIEKGQTVTLRCDPISGHDNLYWYRRVMGKEIKFLLHFVKESKQDESGMPNNRFLAERTGGTYSTLKVQPAELEDSGVYFCASSQGGNTEAFFGQGTRLTVV.

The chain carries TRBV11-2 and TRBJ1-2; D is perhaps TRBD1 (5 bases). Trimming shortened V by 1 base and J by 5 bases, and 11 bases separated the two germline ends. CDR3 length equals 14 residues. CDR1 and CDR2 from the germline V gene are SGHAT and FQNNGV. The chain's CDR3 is CASSLAAGMYGYTF. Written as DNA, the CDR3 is TGTGCCAGCAGCTTAGCTGCAGGGATGTATGGCTACACCTTC.

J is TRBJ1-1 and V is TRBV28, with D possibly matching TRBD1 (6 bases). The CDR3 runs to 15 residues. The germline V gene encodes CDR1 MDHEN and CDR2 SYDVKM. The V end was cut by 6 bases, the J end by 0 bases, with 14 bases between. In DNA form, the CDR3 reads TGTGCCAGCAGCCAATGGACAGCCGTGAACACTGAAGCTTTCTTT. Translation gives CASSQWTAVNTEAFF.

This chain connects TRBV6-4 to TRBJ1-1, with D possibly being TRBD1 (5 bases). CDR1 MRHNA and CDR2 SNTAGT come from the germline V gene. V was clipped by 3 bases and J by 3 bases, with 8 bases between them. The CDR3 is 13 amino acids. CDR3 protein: CASSETVYTEAFF. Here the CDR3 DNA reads TGTGCCAGCAGTGAGACAGTTTACACTGAAGCTTTCTTT.

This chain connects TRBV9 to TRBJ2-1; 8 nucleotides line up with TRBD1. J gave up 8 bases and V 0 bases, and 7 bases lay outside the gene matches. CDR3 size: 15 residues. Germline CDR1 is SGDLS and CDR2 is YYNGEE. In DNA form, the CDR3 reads TGTGCCAGCAGCGTAGGACAGGGGTTTAGTGATGAGCAGTTCTTC. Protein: CASSVGQGFSDEQFF.

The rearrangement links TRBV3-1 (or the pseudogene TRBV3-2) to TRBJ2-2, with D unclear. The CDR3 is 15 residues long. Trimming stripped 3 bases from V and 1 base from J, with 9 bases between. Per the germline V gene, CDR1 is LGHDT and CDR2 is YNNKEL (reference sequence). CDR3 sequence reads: CASSHSRGNTGELFF. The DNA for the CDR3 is TGTGCCAGCAGCCATAGCCGCGGGAACACCGGGGAGCTGTTTTTT.

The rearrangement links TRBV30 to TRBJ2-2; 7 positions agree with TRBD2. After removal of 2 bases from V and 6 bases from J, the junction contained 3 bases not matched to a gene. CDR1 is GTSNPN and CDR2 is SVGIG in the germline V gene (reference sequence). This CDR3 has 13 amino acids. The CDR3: CAWSLRGAGELFF. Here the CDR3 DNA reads TGTGCCTGGAGTCTCCGGGGGGCCGGGGAGCTGTTTTTT.

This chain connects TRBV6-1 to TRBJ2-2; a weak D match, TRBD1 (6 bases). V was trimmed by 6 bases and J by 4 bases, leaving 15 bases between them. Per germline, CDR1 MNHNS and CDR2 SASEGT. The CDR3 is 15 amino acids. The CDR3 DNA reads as TGTGCCAGCAGCGAAATTACAGGGTTCACCGGGGAGCTGTTTTTT. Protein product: CASSEITGFTGELFF.

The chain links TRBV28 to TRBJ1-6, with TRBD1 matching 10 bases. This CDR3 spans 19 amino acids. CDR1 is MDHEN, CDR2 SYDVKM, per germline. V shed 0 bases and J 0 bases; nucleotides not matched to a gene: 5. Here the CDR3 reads CASSLWTGGYSSYNSPLHF. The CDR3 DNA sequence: TGTGCCAGCAGTTTATGGACAGGGGGCTACTCCTCCTATAATTCACCCCTCCACTTT.

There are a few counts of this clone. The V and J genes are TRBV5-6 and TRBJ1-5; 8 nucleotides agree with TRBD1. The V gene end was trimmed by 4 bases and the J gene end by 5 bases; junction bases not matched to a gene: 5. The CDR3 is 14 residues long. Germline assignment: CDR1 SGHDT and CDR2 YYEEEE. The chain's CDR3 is CASSAQGADQPQHF. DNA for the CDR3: TGTGCCAGCAGCGCCCAGGGGGCGGATCAGCCCCAGCATTTT.

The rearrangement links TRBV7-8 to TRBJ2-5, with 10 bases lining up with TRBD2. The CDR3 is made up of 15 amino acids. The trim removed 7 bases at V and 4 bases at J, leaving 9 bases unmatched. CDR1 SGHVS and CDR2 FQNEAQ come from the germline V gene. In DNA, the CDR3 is TGTGCCAGCACCGAAGCGGGGGGGCCTGTAGAGACCCAGTACTTC. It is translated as CASTEAGGPVETQYF.